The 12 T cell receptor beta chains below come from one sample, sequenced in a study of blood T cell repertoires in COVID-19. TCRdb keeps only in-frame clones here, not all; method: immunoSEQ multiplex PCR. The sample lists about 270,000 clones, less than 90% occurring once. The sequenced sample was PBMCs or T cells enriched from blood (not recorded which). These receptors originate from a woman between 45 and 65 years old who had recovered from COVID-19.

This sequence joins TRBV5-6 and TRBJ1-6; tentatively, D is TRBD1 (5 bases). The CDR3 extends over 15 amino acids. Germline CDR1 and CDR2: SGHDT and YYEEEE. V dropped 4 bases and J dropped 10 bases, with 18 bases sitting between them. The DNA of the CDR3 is TGTGCCAGCAGCCTGGGGGGGACGGGAGGATCACCCCTCCACTTT. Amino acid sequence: CASSLGGTGGSPLHF.

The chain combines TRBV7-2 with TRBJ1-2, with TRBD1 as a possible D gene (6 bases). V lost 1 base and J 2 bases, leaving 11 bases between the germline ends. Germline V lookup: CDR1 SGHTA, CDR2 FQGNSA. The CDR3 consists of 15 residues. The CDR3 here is CASSLGTGLNYGYTF. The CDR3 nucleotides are TGTGCCAGCAGCTTAGGAACAGGGTTGAACTATGGCTACACCTTC.

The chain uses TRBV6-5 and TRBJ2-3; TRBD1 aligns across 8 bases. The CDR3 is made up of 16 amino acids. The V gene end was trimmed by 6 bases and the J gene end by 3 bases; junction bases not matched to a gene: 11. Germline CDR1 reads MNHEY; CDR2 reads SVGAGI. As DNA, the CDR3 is TGTGCCAGCAGCTACCAAGGCAGGGGGCCAACAGATACGCAGTATTTT. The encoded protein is CASSYQGRGPTDTQYF.

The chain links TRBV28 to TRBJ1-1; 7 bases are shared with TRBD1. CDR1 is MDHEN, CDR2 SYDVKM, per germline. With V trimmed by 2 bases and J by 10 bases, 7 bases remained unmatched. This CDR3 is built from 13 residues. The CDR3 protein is CASSLQGQRRAFF. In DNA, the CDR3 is TGTGCCAGCAGTTTACAGGGACAGAGGAGAGCTTTCTTT.

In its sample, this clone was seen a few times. The CDR3 spells CASSPGGYAGLAQSSYNEQFF. CDR3 sequence (DNA): TGTGCCAGCTCACCCGGGGGGTATGCGGGACTAGCGCAGAGCTCCTACAATGAGCAGTTCTTC. The chain carries TRBV18 and TRBJ2-1; 10 nucleotides line up with TRBD2. V trimming: 3 bases; J trimming: 0 bases; junction bases outside the gene matches: 17. This CDR3 comprises 21 residues. Germline assignment: CDR1 KGHSH and CDR2 LQKENI. The full variable domain, in which reference TRBV18 and TRBJ2-1 provide the parts outside the CDR3, is NAGVMQNPRHLVRRRGQEARLRCSPMKGHSHVYWYRQLPEEGLKFMVYLQKENIIDESGMPKERFSAEFPKEGPSILRIQQVVRGDSAAYFCASSPGGYAGLAQSSYNEQFFGPGTRLTVL.

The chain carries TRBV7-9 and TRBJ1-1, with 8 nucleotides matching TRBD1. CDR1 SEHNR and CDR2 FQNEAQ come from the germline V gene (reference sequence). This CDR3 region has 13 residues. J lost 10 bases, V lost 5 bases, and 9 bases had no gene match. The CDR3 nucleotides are TGTGCCAGCAGCCTAGGACAGGGACGGGGAGCTTTCTTT. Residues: CASSLGQGRGAFF.

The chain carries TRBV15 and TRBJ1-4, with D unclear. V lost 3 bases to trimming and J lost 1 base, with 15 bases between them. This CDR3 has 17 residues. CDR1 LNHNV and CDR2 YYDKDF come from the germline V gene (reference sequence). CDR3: CATSSLSARETNEKLFF. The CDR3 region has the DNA TGTGCCACCAGCAGTCTTTCAGCGAGGGAAACTAATGAAAAACTGTTTTTT.

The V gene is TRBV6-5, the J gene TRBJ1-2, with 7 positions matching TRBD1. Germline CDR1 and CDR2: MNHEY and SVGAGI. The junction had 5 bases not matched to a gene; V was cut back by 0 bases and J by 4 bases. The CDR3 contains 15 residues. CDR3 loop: CASSYSETGPYGYTF. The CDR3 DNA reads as TGTGCCAGCAGTTACTCCGAGACAGGGCCCTATGGCTACACCTTC.

The CDR3 nucleotides read TGTGCCAGTAAGGGGACAGGGAAAAGGGATGAGCAGTTCTTC. Its translation: CASKGTGKRDEQFF. The gene calls are TRBV19 and TRBJ2-1; 9 nucleotides align to TRBD1. Germline-derived CDR1 and CDR2 are LNHDA and SQIVND (reference sequence). CDR3 length equals 14 residues. The junction had 9 bases not matched to a gene; V was cut back by 7 bases and J by 8 bases.

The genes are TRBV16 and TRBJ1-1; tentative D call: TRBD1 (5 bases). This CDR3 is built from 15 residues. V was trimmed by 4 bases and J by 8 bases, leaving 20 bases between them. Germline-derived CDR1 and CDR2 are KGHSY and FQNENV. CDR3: CASSRRGAGREEAFF. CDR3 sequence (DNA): TGTGCCAGCAGCCGCCGAGGAGCAGGGCGTGAGGAAGCTTTCTTT.

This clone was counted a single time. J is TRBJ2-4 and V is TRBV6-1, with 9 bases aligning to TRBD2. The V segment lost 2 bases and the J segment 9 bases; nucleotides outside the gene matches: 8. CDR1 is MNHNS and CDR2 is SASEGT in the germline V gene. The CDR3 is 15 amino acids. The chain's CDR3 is CASSETAGGPSIQYF. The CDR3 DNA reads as TGTGCCAGCAGTGAAACGGCGGGAGGGCCTTCCATTCAGTACTTC.

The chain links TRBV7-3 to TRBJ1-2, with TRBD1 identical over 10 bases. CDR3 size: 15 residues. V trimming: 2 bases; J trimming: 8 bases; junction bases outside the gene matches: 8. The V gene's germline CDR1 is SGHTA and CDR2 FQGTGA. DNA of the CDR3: TGTGCCAGCAGCTTATTTGGGACAGGGGAGCGGGGCTACACCTTC. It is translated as CASSLFGTGERGYTF.